These 30 T cell receptor beta chains share one sample of origin, sequenced in a study of blood T cell repertoires in COVID-19. Assay used: immunoSEQ multiplex PCR; TCRdb lists only in-frame clones, some missing. The repertoire consists of 130,000 to 150,000 clones, with around 90% occurring once and the leading ten covering under 2%. Input material: peripheral blood. These receptors were taken from a human donor in a cohort sampled during active COVID-19.

The DNA for the CDR3 is TGTGCCAGCAGTACGCGGGGGCCCGTCGGAGAGACCCAGTACTTC. It is translated as CASSTRGPVGETQYF. The genes are TRBV6-2 or TRBV6-3 and TRBJ2-5; a weak D match, TRBD2 (7 bases). CDR3 size: 15 residues. Per germline, CDR1 MNHEY and CDR2 SVGEGT. Trimming took 5 bases from V and 4 from J, leaving 17 bases between them.

This clone was seen just once. The J gene is TRBJ1-1, the V gene TRBV14; no firm D call. Trimming pared 4 bases from V and 4 bases from J, leaving 10 bases between. The CDR3 spans 13 residues. Germline V lookup: CDR1 SGHDN, CDR2 FVKESK. The DNA for the CDR3 is TGTGCCAGCAGCCGTCAGGAAACCACTGAAGCTTTCTTT. This codes for CASSRQETTEAFF.

The chain employs TRBV7-2 and TRBJ1-1; no firm D call. The CDR3 has 12 residues. Trimming pared 3 bases from V and 1 base from J, leaving 3 bases between. Germline V gene data show CDR1 as SGHTA and CDR2 as FQGNSA. The CDR3 here is CASSFSNTEAFF. CDR3 DNA: TGTGCCAGCAGCTTCTCGAACACTGAAGCTTTCTTT. The entire variable domain, with the rest obtained from reference TRBV7-2 and TRBJ1-1, is as follows: GAGVSQSPSNKVTEKGKDVELRCDPISGHTALYWYRQSLGQGLEFLIYFQGNSAPDKSGLPSDRFSAERTGGSVSTLTIQRTQQEDSAVYLCASSFSNTEAFFGQGTRLTVV.

The V call is TRBV7-6, the J call TRBJ1-6; TRBD1 matches at 8 bases. Germline CDR1 and CDR2: SGHVS and FNYEAQ. Unmatched junction bases numbered 5, after V lost 5 bases and J lost 8 bases. This CDR3 has 14 amino acids. The CDR3 reads CASSSGQGDSPLHF. The CDR3 DNA reads TGTGCCAGCAGCAGCGGACAGGGCGATTCACCCCTCCACTTT.

This rearrangement joins TRBV19 to TRBJ2-3; maybe TRBD2 (7 bases). The V gene lost 4 bases and the J gene lost 3 bases, with 23 bases spanning the gap. Germline CDR1 is LNHDA and CDR2 is SQIVND (reference sequence). This CDR3 contains 18 residues. The CDR3 bases are TGTGCCAGTAGTACCGGTTGGGGGCGGGGGCCCGGGACAGATACGCAGTATTTT. This translates into CASSTGWGRGPGTDTQYF.

The chain joins TRBV6-5 to TRBJ2-7; TRBD2 aligns across 7 bases. The CDR3 is made up of 14 amino acids. The trim removed 0 bases at V and 3 bases at J, leaving 2 bases unmatched. The germline CDR1 and CDR2 sequences are MNHEY and SVGAGI. CDR3 sequence: CASSYSSGVYEQYF. For the CDR3, the DNA is TGTGCCAGCAGTTACTCGAGCGGGGTCTACGAGCAGTACTTC.

This chain links TRBV27 with TRBJ1-1, with D perhaps matching TRBD1 (5 bases). V lost 7 bases, J lost 1 base, and 10 bases lay in between. Per germline, CDR1 MNHEY and CDR2 SMNVEV (reference sequence). The CDR3 loop spans 13 amino acids. CDR3 in DNA: TGTGCCAGCACCCTGGGGGGGAACACTGAAGCTTTCTTT. Its protein is CASTLGGNTEAFF.

The chain uses TRBV4-3 and TRBJ2-2, with 10 bases lining up with TRBD1. The junction had 3 bases not matched to a gene; V was cut back by 1 base and J by 4 bases. The CDR3 is 16 residues long. Germline loops: CDR1 LGHNA, CDR2 YSLEER. Here the CDR3 reads CASSQGTGGPTGELFF. The DNA for the CDR3 is TGCGCCAGCAGCCAAGGGACAGGGGGACCCACCGGGGAGCTGTTTTTT.

This clone was counted only a few times. This chain links TRBV5-1 with TRBJ2-5; TRBD2 matches at 11 bases. This CDR3 has 17 residues. V dropped 0 bases and J dropped 5; count of bases not matched to a gene: 9. Germline CDR1 and CDR2: SGHRS and YFSETQ. DNA for the CDR3: TGCGCCAGCAGCTTGGATAGTAGCGGGGGGGCCTTGGAGACCCAGTACTTC. This gives the protein CASSLDSSGGALETQYF.

The V and J genes are TRBV25-1 and TRBJ1-4; TRBD1 aligns across 9 bases. The junction had 12 bases not matched to a gene; V was cut back by 7 bases and J by 6 bases. This CDR3 comprises 16 residues. Germline V gives CDR1 MGHDK, CDR2 SYGVNS. The DNA for the CDR3 is TGTGCCAGCACCCAGACAGGGGGTCCTGGGGATGAAAAACTGTTTTTT. Translation gives CASTQTGGPGDEKLFF.

The chain employs TRBV30 and TRBJ2-7; D unresolved. The CDR3 loop spans 12 amino acids. Germline V gene lookup returns CDR1 GTSNPN and CDR2 SVGIG (reference sequence). Trimming removed 0 bases from V and 4 bases from J, with 7 bases in between. In DNA, the CDR3 is TGTGCCTGGAGTGTACTAAGTTACGAGCAGTACTTC. Translation: CAWSVLSYEQYF.

This chain connects TRBV11-3 to TRBJ2-1, with D possibly TRBD1 on 6 matching bases. This CDR3 spans 13 amino acids. Looked up from germline, CDR1 is SGHNT and CDR2 is YENEEA. Between the trimmed V and J ends, which lost 4 bases and 6 bases, there was a span of 10 bases. This chain's CDR3 is CASSSRDTNEQFF. CDR3 in DNA: TGTGCCAGCAGCTCCCGGGACACCAATGAGCAGTTCTTC.

The chain's CDR3 is CASSLDSASGETQYF. CDR3 DNA: TGTGCCAGCAGCTTAGATTCTGCTAGCGGAGAGACCCAGTACTTC. This sequence joins TRBV11-3 and TRBJ2-5; 7 bases align to TRBD2. Germline V gives CDR1 SGHNT, CDR2 YENEEA. The CDR3 is 15 residues long. V was clipped by 0 bases and J by 4 bases; unmatched bases: 5.

The chain employs TRBV27 and TRBJ2-3; 9 bases are a match to TRBD2. The CDR3 is made up of 17 amino acids. The ends lost 7 bases at V and 3 bases at J; junction bases unmatched: 14. The germline CDR1 and CDR2 sequences are MNHEY and SMNVEV (reference sequence). The CDR3 region is CASTPGVSGGHTDTQYF. The CDR3 nucleotides are TGTGCCAGCACCCCAGGGGTTAGCGGGGGTCATACAGATACGCAGTATTTT.

This chain connects TRBV6-1 to TRBJ2-3; TRBD1 aligns across 7 bases. The CDR3 has 15 residues. Per the germline V gene, CDR1 is MNHNS and CDR2 is SASEGT. V shed 3 bases, J shed 3 bases, and the junction held 6 bases outside the gene matches. Here the CDR3 reads CASSENRGLTDTQYF. Here the CDR3 DNA reads TGTGCCAGCAGTGAGAACAGGGGCCTAACAGATACGCAGTATTTT.

The rearrangement uses TRBV4-3 and TRBJ1-1; TRBD1 agrees at 9 bases. CDR3 length equals 18 residues. V trimming: 0 bases; J trimming: 5 bases; junction bases outside the gene matches: 13. Looked up from germline, CDR1 is LGHNA and CDR2 is YSLEER. Here the CDR3 reads CASSQEPPGGTGRTEAFF. As DNA, the CDR3 is TGCGCCAGCAGCCAAGAACCGCCCGGGGGGACAGGGAGGACTGAAGCTTTCTTT.

The V gene is TRBV6-1, the J gene TRBJ2-7; possible D gene TRBD1, 7 bases. Germline CDR1 is MNHNS and CDR2 is SASEGT. The CDR3 runs to 18 residues. Trimming stripped 4 bases from V and 2 bases from J, with 24 bases between. The CDR3 reads CASSVFSWRGLATYEQYF. In DNA form, the CDR3 reads TGTGCCAGCAGTGTCTTTAGCTGGAGGGGGCTAGCAACCTACGAGCAGTACTTC.

The chain carries TRBV5-5 and TRBJ2-7; TRBD1 matches 9 bases. Germline trimming cut 2 bases from V and 4 bases from J; bases unmatched to any gene: 4. Germline V CDR1 and CDR2: SGHKS, YYEKEE (reference sequence). There are 14 residues in the CDR3. CDR3 protein: CASSFQDRGYEQYF. CDR3 bases: TGTGCCAGCAGCTTTCAGGACAGGGGTTACGAGCAGTACTTC. The full variable domain, with the rest looked up from reference TRBV5-5 and TRBJ2-7, is DAGVTQSPTHLIKTRGQQVTLRCSPISGHKSVSWYQQVLGQGPQFIFQYYEKEERGRGNFPDRFSARQFPNYSSELNVNALLLGDSALYLCASSFQDRGYEQYFGPGTRLTVT.

Points on this clone: Its ends do not fully match the called genes, so a read error is possible. The gene calls are TRBV2 and TRBJ2-7, with 7 bases matching TRBD1. Per germline, CDR1 SNHLY and CDR2 FYNNEI. CDR3 length: 13 amino acids. The CDR3 spells CASNGAGGREQYF. The CDR3 DNA reads TGTGCTAGCAACGGTGCAGGGGGAAGGGAGCAGTACTTC. The full variable domain, with the rest looked up from reference TRBV2 and TRBJ2-7, is EPEVTQTPSHQVTQMGQEVILRCVPISNHLYFYWYRQILGQKVEFLVSFYNNEISEKSEIFDDQFSVERPDGSNFTLKIRSTKLEDSAMYFCASNGAGGREQYFGPGTRLTVT.

This rearrangement joins TRBV2 to TRBJ1-1; no clear D gene. There are 12 residues in the CDR3. Trimming pared 2 bases from V and 5 bases from J, leaving 6 bases between. The germline V gene encodes CDR1 SNHLY and CDR2 FYNNEI. For the CDR3, the DNA is TGTGCCAGCAGTGAACGGCGGACTGAAGCTTTCTTT. Its translation is CASSERRTEAFF.

This chain uses TRBV14 with TRBJ2-1; TRBD1 is a possible D gene (7 bases). V was shortened by 3 bases and J by 1 base, with 13 bases between the two germline ends. The CDR3 runs to 16 residues. Per germline, CDR1 SGHDN and CDR2 FVKESK. The CDR3: CASSHYRGLSYNEQFF. The DNA for the CDR3 is TGTGCCAGCAGCCATTACAGGGGACTGTCCTACAATGAGCAGTTCTTC.

V usage is TRBV3-1 (or the pseudogene TRBV3-2) and J usage is TRBJ2-1, with TRBD2 matching 12 bases. The CDR3 length is 15 residues. The V gene's germline CDR1 is LGHDT and CDR2 YNNKEL (reference sequence). The V and J ends lost 4 bases and 8 bases, in that order; junction bases with no gene match: 6. The CDR3: CASSLLAGGPYEQFF. In nucleotides, the CDR3 is TGTGCCAGCAGCCTGCTAGCGGGGGGGCCCTATGAGCAGTTCTTC.

The rearrangement uses TRBV5-5 and TRBJ2-3; 7 positions agree with TRBD2. V trimming: 4 bases; J trimming: 0 bases; junction bases outside the gene matches: 14. CDR3 size: 18 residues. Germline V gives CDR1 SGHKS, CDR2 YYEKEE (reference sequence). The CDR3 DNA follows: TGTGCCAGCAGCACCAGACCTCACAGCGGGGTTAGCACAGATACGCAGTATTTT. The encoded protein is CASSTRPHSGVSTDTQYF.

The chain has TRBV9 and TRBJ2-7; tentative D call: TRBD1 (5 bases). From germline, CDR1 is SGDLS and CDR2 YYNGEE. Trimming removed 3 bases at V and 1 base at J, with 8 bases between. The CDR3 is made up of 13 amino acids. The CDR3 DNA reads TGTGCCAGCAGCGCAGGGATTTCCTACGAGCAGTACTTC. As protein: CASSAGISYEQYF.

This clone was observed a single time. The V gene is TRBV5-4, the J gene TRBJ2-2; 7 bases agree with TRBD1. Germline V gives CDR1 SGHNT, CDR2 YYREEE (reference sequence). The CDR3 consists of 16 residues. The junction had 11 bases not matched to a gene; V was cut back by 5 bases and J by 4 bases. The CDR3 region is CASSYQGQPGTGELFF. CDR3 in DNA: TGTGCCAGCAGTTACCAGGGACAGCCGGGCACCGGGGAGCTGTTTTTT.

The chain is built from TRBV5-8 and TRBJ2-1; TRBD2 aligns across 9 bases. The CDR3 has 16 residues. Looked up from germline, CDR1 is SGHTS and CDR2 is YDEGEE. With V trimmed by 3 bases and J by 1 base, 5 bases remained unmatched. The CDR3 region has the DNA TGTGCCAGCAGCTGGTCAGCGGGGGGATCCTACAATGAGCAGTTCTTC. It encodes CASSWSAGGSYNEQFF. Drawing the rest from reference TRBV5-8 and TRBJ2-1, the complete variable domain is EAGVTQSPTHLIKTRGQQATLRCSPISGHTSVYWYQQALGLGLQFLLWYDEGEERNRGNFPPRFSGRQFPNYSSELNVNALELEDSALYLCASSWSAGGSYNEQFFGPGTRLTVL.

The chain couples TRBV19 to TRBJ2-1; tentatively, D is TRBD1 (5 bases). The germline V gene encodes CDR1 LNHDA and CDR2 SQIVND (reference sequence). With 11 bases removed from V and 3 bases from J, the gap between germline ends came to 11 bases. The CDR3 is 12 residues long. The CDR3 protein is CAGPGHYNEQFF. The CDR3 nucleotides read TGTGCCGGCCCAGGGCACTACAATGAGCAGTTCTTC.

J is TRBJ1-2 and V is TRBV4-2; TRBD1 agrees at 11 bases. The junction had 1 base not matched to a gene; V was cut back by 0 bases and J by 7 bases. This CDR3 contains 14 residues. Germline loops: CDR1 LGHNA, CDR2 YNFKEQ. The CDR3 DNA is TGTGCCAGCAGCCAAGAGGGACAGGGGGGTGGCTACACCTTC. It specifies CASSQEGQGGGYTF.

The rearrangement uses TRBV7-2 and TRBJ1-2; perhaps TRBD1 as D (5 bases). Deletions cut 5 bases from V and 4 bases from J, with 14 bases between. This CDR3 has 14 residues. Germline V lookup: CDR1 SGHTA, CDR2 FQGNSA. The CDR3 is CASSPRDGPYGYTF. The DNA for the CDR3 is TGTGCCAGCAGCCCGCGGGACGGCCCCTATGGCTACACCTTC.

The rearrangement uses TRBV2 and TRBJ1-6; TRBD1 might be the D (6 bases). With 10 bases removed from V and 10 bases from J, the gap between germline ends came to 17 bases. Germline-derived CDR1 and CDR2 are SNHLY and FYNNEI. The length of the CDR3 is 13 residues. CDR3 residues: CATAEQGGSPLHF. CDR3 nucleotide sequence: TGTGCCACCGCGGAACAGGGTGGCTCACCCCTCCACTTT.